What follows are 5 T cell receptor beta chains derived from one specimen sequenced in a study of cytomegalovirus exposure and HLA in healthy donors. Only in-frame clones appear in the TCRdb table, and some are missing; sequencing was by immunoSEQ multiplex PCR. The sample comprises 97,000 or so clones, about 90% of which are singletons, and around 6% rests with the top ten. The sample taken for sequencing was PBMCs. These receptors were obtained from a man between 18 and 35 years old in good health and CMV-seropositive.

The chain recombines TRBV5-5 with TRBJ1-1; 8 bases agree with TRBD1. Trimming took 5 bases from V and 1 from J; bases not matched to a gene: 7. Germline lookup yields CDR1 SGHKS and CDR2 YYEKEE (reference sequence). The CDR3 runs 15 residues. The CDR3 sequence: CASRQGTGANTEAFF. DNA of the CDR3: TGTGCCAGCAGACAGGGGACAGGAGCGAACACTGAAGCTTTCTTT.

The CDR3, as DNA: TGTGCCAGCAGCATAGGACAGGTCACCGGGGAGCTGTTTTTT. Protein sequence: CASSIGQVTGELFF. The rearrangement uses TRBV5-6 and TRBJ2-2, with 7 bases matching TRBD1. The CDR3 contains 14 residues. CDR1 and CDR2 from the germline V gene are SGHDT and YYEEEE. J lost 4 bases, V lost 4 bases, and 4 bases had no gene match.

The chain has TRBV7-9 and TRBJ2-7; 12 nucleotides agree with TRBD1. V shed 5 bases, J shed 0 bases, and the junction held 11 bases outside the gene matches. This CDR3 is 18 amino acids long. Germline CDR1 and CDR2: SEHNR and FQNEAQ (reference sequence). CDR3: CASSPPGDRGLRSYEQYF. In DNA, the CDR3 is TGTGCCAGCAGCCCCCCGGGGGACAGGGGGCTTCGCTCCTACGAGCAGTACTTC.

This clone appeared a single time. The chain is built from TRBV7-8 and TRBJ2-1; D might be TRBD2 (6 bases). The germline V and J ends were trimmed by 3 bases and 4 bases, with 10 bases remaining between them. The CDR3 loop spans 14 amino acids. The germline V gene encodes CDR1 SGHVS and CDR2 FQNEAQ. CDR3 loop: CASSLEGTYNEQFF. In nucleotides, the CDR3 is TGTGCCAGCAGCTTGGAGGGGACTTACAATGAGCAGTTCTTC.

This sequence joins TRBV18 and TRBJ1-3, with TRBD1 identical over 10 bases. V trimming: 5 bases; J trimming: 3 bases; junction bases outside the gene matches: 7. CDR1 is KGHSH, CDR2 LQKENI, per germline. The CDR3 loop spans 16 amino acids. CDR3 protein: CASSIRQGANGNTIYF. Here the CDR3 DNA reads TGTGCCAGCTCAATACGACAGGGGGCGAATGGAAACACCATATATTTT. The variable domain in full, completed from reference TRBV18 and TRBJ1-3, reads NAGVMQNPRHLVRRRGQEARLRCSPMKGHSHVYWYRQLPEEGLKFMVYLQKENIIDESGMPKERFSAEFPKEGPSILRIQQVVRGDSAAYFCASSIRQGANGNTIYFGEGSWLTVV.